This T cell receptor beta chain appears in the sequencing data of a study of T cell responses to AZD1222 COVID-19 vaccine (dated by TCRdb to the early 2020s). As for the study more broadly: Because spike-specific TCR depth and breadth did not differ between the two schedules, AZD1222 recipients who got a second dose at roughly 4 weeks were pooled with those who got a second dose at roughly 12 weeks. TCR sequencing covered 233 trial participants: 200 to 220 given two doses of AZD1222 and about 26 given two doses of MenACWY control vaccine. Trial participants were enrolled into age subgroups of 18-55, 56-69 and 70-plus years, which contained around 150, 28 and 57 TCR-sequenced participants, respectively.

Details on this clone: Its specific antigen is unknown. No qualities accompany the bases; no much larger clone lies one base away.

The time point label on this specimen signifies: baseline before first vaccination. Vaccinee samples were obtained from the UK trials COV001 and COV002, which included a single-blind randomized controlled phase 2/3 trial of AZD1222 (ChAdOx1 nCoV-19) in healthy adults. Trial participant PBMC samples were collected at day 0 and day 28 after the second dose for TCRbeta chain sequencing. The CDR3 regions of human TCRbeta chains were analyzed by immunosequencing. In the source study's methods: Repertoire TCRs were checked for matches against a reference library of SARS-CoV-2-specific TCRs that had been generated using the MIRA antigen-specificity platform. Breadth meant the fraction of unique TCRs that were SARS-CoV-2-associated, whereas depth meant the fraction of total T cells that were SARS-CoV-2-associated. Using the MIRA data, every spike-specific TCR was mapped to the spike region that the TCR reacted to and assigned to either a CD4 or a CD8 class. Log10-transformed breadth and depth values were compared by one-way ANOVA with Sidak's multiple comparisons tests. TCRdb took this table from immuneACCESS and kept in-frame rearrangements with V and J called. Such tables lack part of the clones; where checked against another copy, unresolved V genes explain under half of the gap, and the rest is unexplained. V and J calls plus clone size are reproduced from that table; the DNA served to infer D and trimming. The sample table lists 140,000 to 150,000 clones, 90% to 95% of them with a count of one. The ten largest make up 1.4% to 1.5% of the sample.

General findings and caveats noted by the study authors: After two AZD1222 doses, both the breadth and the depth of spike-specific TCRs were significantly higher than at day 0 and than in MenACWY recipients. Conclusions about previously exposed vaccinees are limited, since just 5 or 6 AZD1222 recipients were seropositive for SARS-CoV-2 at baseline. Participants were mostly white British and included more females than males, and it was suggested by the authors that clonal diversity may have been underestimated. CD4 TCRs associated with the vaccine covered the entire spike protein, and the dominant responses were in regions 160-218 and 743-854. No day 14 peak-response samples were available, so repertoires were characterized only after the peak T cell response. Epitopes outside the regions mutated in the B.1.351 and B.1.1.7 variants were reportedly recognized by nearly half of the unique spike-specific TCRs. The 56-69-year group was small, and its depth increase did not reach significance, likely because of low power.

Cut back by 2 bases and 5 bases, the V and J ends lie 12 bases apart. The CDR3 runs 14 residues from the cysteine to the phenylalanine. Solely the CDR3 DNA is kept, with 42 bases framed from the first base. CDR1 and CDR2 were assigned from the germline V gene as ENHRY and SYGVKD. This chain is built from TRBV10-3 and TRBJ2-5, with the D segment possibly TRBD1 or TRBD2, each aligning over 5 bases. Material: peripheral blood, obtained on day 0 of AZD1222 vaccination. The source is an adult in good health. The DNA reads TGTGCCATCAGTGAGGTTGGGGGTTGGGAGACCCAGTACTTC. Its translation reads: CAISEVGGWETQYF.